These 24 T cell receptor beta chains were sequenced from one sample in a study of metastatic and nonmetastatic thyroid tumors (dated by TCRdb to 2020 to 2021). To prepare the library, PCR was applied. The reads were generated on an Illumina HiSeq 4000. In TCRdb, the public reads were trimmed at Q25 with fastp and aligned with MiXCR, with productive beta chains retained. The sample contains about 14,000 clones, 30% to 35% of them found a single time. 20% to 30% of the sample belongs to the ten largest clones. None of the patients had been given any treatment before thyroid surgery. Sequenced sample: tumor tissue. The receptors come from a female donor with papillary thyroid cancer or a benign thyroid nodule (not recorded which). Some clones in this sample may be carry-over from other donors' samples.

This clone was detected only a few times. The chain carries TRBV28 and TRBJ2-3, with TRBD2 identical over 10 bases. Germline values: CDR1 MDHEN, CDR2 SYDVKM. Trimming took 5 bases from V and 1 from J; bases not matched to a gene: 12. The CDR3 contains 18 residues. As DNA, the CDR3 is TGTGCCAGCAGTCATCTAGCGGGAGAAAGCGTTCGCACAGATACGCAGTATTTT. Protein sequence: CASSHLAGESVRTDTQYF. Looking up the rest from reference TRBV28 and TRBJ2-3 gives the full variable domain: DVKVTQSSRYLVKRTGEKVFLECVQDMDHENMFWYRQDPGLGLRLIYFSYDVKMKEKGDIPEGYSVSREKKERFSLILESASTNQTSMYLCASSHLAGESVRTDTQYFGPGTRLTVL.

Many counts were recorded for this clone. The J gene is TRBJ2-3, the V gene TRBV7-9; tentatively, D is TRBD2 (5 bases). The V gene's germline CDR1 is SEHNR and CDR2 FQNEAQ (reference sequence). CDR3 size: 13 residues. V was pared by 5 bases and J by 1 base, with 7 bases between. The chain's CDR3 is CASSVSGTDTQYF. CDR3 in DNA: TGTGCCAGCAGCGTTAGCGGCACAGATACGCAGTATTTT. The full variable domain, with the rest looked up from reference TRBV7-9 and TRBJ2-3, is DTGVSQNPRHKITKRGQNVTFRCDPISEHNRLYWYRQTLGQGPEFLTYFQNEAQLEKSRLLSDRFSAERPKGSFSTLEIQRTEQGDSAMYLCASSVSGTDTQYFGPGTRLTVL.

There are many counts of this clone. V usage is TRBV5-6 and J usage is TRBJ1-2; D not resolved. Trimming took 7 bases from V and 4 from J, leaving 14 bases between them. CDR3 length: 13 amino acids. Germline values: CDR1 SGHDT, CDR2 YYEEEE. The CDR3 protein is CASAQGRGYGYTF. The DNA for the CDR3 is TGTGCCAGCGCTCAAGGGAGAGGCTATGGCTACACCTTC.

A remark on this clone: The junction departs from germline at one end; a sequencing error may be responsible. The chain uses TRBV5-1 and TRBJ2-7; D is possibly TRBD2 (7 bases). The CDR3 contains 13 residues. Per germline, CDR1 SGHRS and CDR2 YFSETQ. Here the CDR3 DNA reads TGCGCCAGCAGCTGGGCGGGGGCCGTCGAGCAGTATTTC. This sequence encodes CASSWAGAVEQYF. The complete variable domain, with remaining parts taken from reference TRBV5-1 and TRBJ2-7, reads KAGVTQTPRYLIKTRGQQVTLSCSPISGHRSVSWYQQTPGQGLQFLFEYFSETQRNKGNFPGRFSGRQFSNSRSEMNVSTLELGDSALYLCASSWAGAVEQYFGPGTRLTVT.

The chain joins TRBV30 to TRBJ2-2; a weak D match, TRBD2 (7 bases). V was shortened by 6 bases and J by 4 bases, with 15 bases between the two germline ends. This CDR3 region has 14 residues. CDR1 is GTSNPN, CDR2 SVGIG, per germline (reference sequence). CDR3 residues: CACQGGVSTGELFF. The CDR3 DNA follows: TGTGCCTGCCAAGGGGGGGTTTCCACCGGGGAGCTGTTTTTT.

The chain employs TRBV28 and TRBJ1-1; a weak D match, TRBD1 (6 bases). CDR3 length: 14 residues. The germline V gene encodes CDR1 MDHEN and CDR2 SYDVKM. V was trimmed by 2 bases and J by 1 base, leaving 8 bases between them. In DNA form, the CDR3 reads TGTGCCAGCAGTTTAAAGGGGGGGAACACTGAAGCTTTCTTT. Its protein is CASSLKGGNTEAFF.

This clone came up many times. The gene calls are TRBV5-1 and TRBJ1-1; 8 nucleotides align to TRBD1. The CDR3 has 18 residues. Looked up from germline, CDR1 is SGHRS and CDR2 is YFSETQ. The ends lost 2 bases at V and 2 bases at J; junction bases unmatched: 14. CDR3 sequence: CASSFGQQGDTRNTEAFF. For the CDR3, the DNA is TGCGCCAGCAGCTTTGGACAACAGGGGGATACGCGAAACACTGAAGCTTTCTTT.

At least ten counts were recorded for this clone. In nucleotides, the CDR3 is TGTGCCTGGAGACGGGAGGGAGCGGGAGGGCCAAATGAGCAGTTCTTC. This gives the protein CAWRREGAGGPNEQFF. The genes are TRBV30 and TRBJ2-1; TRBD2 matches at 10 bases. Losses at the gene ends were 3 bases for V and 7 bases for J; bases not matched to a gene: 12. The CDR3 runs to 16 residues. CDR1 GTSNPN and CDR2 SVGIG come from the germline V gene (reference sequence).

The J gene is TRBJ2-2, the V gene TRBV20-1; 8 bases are shared with TRBD2. This CDR3 is built from 14 residues. Germline CDR1 reads DFQATT; CDR2 reads SNEGSKA (reference sequence). V trimming: 5 bases; J trimming: 5 bases; junction bases outside the gene matches: 7. DNA of the CDR3: TGCAGTGCTCTAGCGGGTGGCGGGACCGGGGAGCTGTTTTTT. Amino acid sequence: CSALAGGGTGELFF.

This clone appeared once. One junction end disagrees with the germline gene, perhaps due to a read error. This chain links TRBV11-2 with TRBJ1-3; maybe TRBD1 (5 bases). Germline CDR1 reads SGHAT; CDR2 reads FQNNGV. The CDR3 is 14 residues long. The CDR3 region has the DNA TGTGCCAGCAGCCCCCTAGCTGGGGGAAACACCATATACTTT. It encodes CASSPLAGGNTIYF.

This clone was observed at least ten times. The genes are TRBV27 and TRBJ2-5; TRBD2 is a possible D gene (6 bases). The germline gives CDR1 MNHEY, CDR2 SMNVEV (reference sequence). Trimming removed 0 bases from V and 2 bases from J, with 25 bases in between. The CDR3 extends over 20 amino acids. Written as DNA, the CDR3 is TGTGCCAGCAGTTTATCTTATAGGGGACTTAGTAGCGGAGGGCAAGAGACCCAGTACTTC. This sequence encodes CASSLSYRGLSSGGQETQYF.

The rearrangement uses TRBV11-2 and TRBJ2-3; TRBD2 matches 10 bases. The V and J ends lost 0 bases and 1 base, in that order; junction bases with no gene match: 10. Germline V gene lookup returns CDR1 SGHAT and CDR2 FQNNGV. The length of the CDR3 is 19 residues. DNA for the CDR3: TGTGCCAGCAGCTTAGATGGTGTCCCAGGACTAGCGGGCACAGATACGCAGTATTTT. Translated: CASSLDGVPGLAGTDTQYF.

This clone was detected many times. The rearrangement uses TRBV7-2 and TRBJ2-1, with 8 bases fitting TRBD2. With V trimmed by 6 bases and J by 0 bases, 4 bases remained unmatched. The CDR3 totals 15 residues. CDR1 SGHTA and CDR2 FQGNSA come from the germline V gene. The CDR3 DNA is TGTGCCAGCAGTCGGGGGACTAGCTCCTACAATGAGCAGTTCTTC. It is translated as CASSRGTSSYNEQFF.

This clone came up many times. This chain connects TRBV10-3 to TRBJ2-7; D is possibly TRBD1 (5 bases). Trimming took 0 bases from V and 2 from J, leaving 8 bases between them. The length of the CDR3 is 14 residues. The germline V gene encodes CDR1 ENHRY and CDR2 SYGVKD. This chain's CDR3 is CAISESDTTYEQYF. The DNA for the CDR3 is TGTGCCATCAGTGAGTCGGACACAACCTACGAGCAGTACTTC.

This chain uses TRBV5-1 with TRBJ2-3, with TRBD2 identical over 10 bases. Germline V gives CDR1 SGHRS, CDR2 YFSETQ. J gave up 4 bases and V 2 bases, and 4 bases lay outside the gene matches. The CDR3 totals 15 residues. As DNA, the CDR3 is TGCGCCAGCAGCTTAATAGCGGGGGGTTCAGATACGCAGTATTTT. Translation gives CASSLIAGGSDTQYF.

Worth noting for this clone: One junction end does not reproduce the germline sequence, and a read error may be involved. This sequence joins TRBV12-3 or TRBV12-4 and TRBJ2-1; maybe TRBD2 (6 bases). CDR3 length equals 16 residues. CDR3 loop: CVSRPGEVVPGGEQFF. In DNA form, the CDR3 reads TGTGTCAGCAGGCCGGGTGAGGTAGTCCCCGGGGGTGAGCAGTTCTTC.

This clone has ten or more counts. This rearrangement joins TRBV7-9 to TRBJ1-5; tentatively, D is TRBD1 (6 bases). The CDR3 is 17 amino acids. Germline assignment: CDR1 SEHNR and CDR2 FQNEAQ (reference sequence). Between the trimmed V and J ends, which lost 2 bases and 3 bases, there was a span of 17 bases. CDR3 DNA: TGTGCCAGCAGCTTATTTCGAGGGGGTCACAACAATCAGCCCCAGCATTTT. Protein product: CASSLFRGGHNNQPQHF.

This chain connects TRBV20-1 to TRBJ2-7; 9 positions agree with TRBD2. The germline V gene encodes CDR1 DFQATT and CDR2 SNEGSKA (reference sequence). The CDR3 extends over 15 amino acids. J gave up 3 bases and V 0 bases, and 6 bases lay outside the gene matches. CDR3 DNA sequence: TGCAGTGCTAGAGATTTGACTAGCGGTGTCTACGAGCAGTACTTC. This translates into CSARDLTSGVYEQYF.

This clone has ten or more counts. Additional DNA sequences in this sample encode the identical CDR3. The CDR3 protein is CSAQRDRGTNIQYF. The CDR3 nucleotides are TGCAGCGCACAAAGGGACAGGGGTACAAACATTCAGTACTTC. This chain uses TRBV29-1 with TRBJ2-4; 10 nucleotides match TRBD1. This CDR3 comprises 14 residues. Trimming took 7 bases from V and 6 from J; bases not matched to a gene: 9. Germline loops: CDR1 SQVTM, CDR2 ANQGSEA.

This clone rates as medium-sized (0.01 to 0.1%). This chain links TRBV28 with TRBJ2-1; D unclear. The CDR3 totals 13 residues. The germline V gene has CDR1 MDHEN and CDR2 SYDVKM. Trimming took off 5 bases at V and 4 bases at J, with 9 bases between the two ends. In DNA form, the CDR3 reads TGTGCCAGCAGTCCGTCCAGGTACAATGAGCAGTTCTTC. Residues: CASSPSRYNEQFF.

This chain joins TRBV20-1 and TRBJ1-6; maybe TRBD1 (5 bases). CDR3 size: 15 residues. Germline V gene sequence: CDR1 DFQATT, CDR2 SNEGSKA (reference sequence). V lost 6 bases and J 0 bases, leaving 12 bases between the germline ends. Here the CDR3 DNA reads TGCAGTGCCCCGACAGCAAGCTCCTATAATTCACCCCTCCACTTT. As protein: CSAPTASSYNSPLHF.

This clone has more than one count but fewer than ten. This chain uses TRBV3-1 with TRBJ2-5; 11 nucleotides line up with TRBD2. Germline values: CDR1 LGHDT, CDR2 YNNKEL (reference sequence). After removal of 2 bases from V and 0 bases from J, the junction contained 2 bases not matched to a gene. The CDR3 sequence is 16 residues long. The CDR3 region is CASSQRLAGYQETQYF. CDR3 DNA: TGTGCCAGCAGCCAAAGACTAGCGGGGTACCAAGAGACCCAGTACTTC.

This clone was seen at least ten times. The chain employs TRBV19 and TRBJ2-3, with a tentative D call TRBD2 (5 bases). The CDR3 is 14 residues long. Germline V lookup: CDR1 LNHDA, CDR2 SQIVND (reference sequence). V lost 10 bases to trimming and J lost 0 bases, with 14 bases between them. This CDR3 is CATKVSGSTDTQYF. CDR3 sequence (DNA): TGTGCCACCAAGGTGAGCGGTAGCACAGATACGCAGTATTTT.

Worth noting for this clone: An end of the junction does not agree with germline; a read error may underlie this. CDR3 region: CSARDPGQGGNDQYF. Here the CDR3 DNA reads TGCAGTGCTAGAGATCCGGGACAGGGGGGAAACGATCAGTACTTC. This rearrangement joins TRBV20-1 to TRBJ2-7, with 11 bases that match TRBD1. The V gene's germline CDR1 is DFQATT and CDR2 SNEGSKA (reference sequence). The CDR3 is 15 residues long.